This is a list of T cell receptor beta chains from one sample in a study of liver allograft versus peripheral blood T cells. TCRdb reanalysed the reads using MiXCR and keeps one entry per CDR3 protein. Among about 12,000 distinct CDR3 sequences listed, over 25% were seen once. The receptors stem from a human patient who had a liver transplant. Some T cells here may be from the graft donor. Each CDR3 is given with its conserved first and last residue. Each record gives: V gene, J gene, CDR3 protein.

TRBV29-1	TRBJ2-2	CSVAAPSSGALRAGELFF
TRBV11-3	TRBJ2-7	CASSLVGVSEQYF
TRBV20-1	TRBJ1-5	CSARDAHQPQHF
TRBV18	TRBJ2-7	CASSRPLVGSSYEQYF
TRBV10-3	TRBJ1-2	CAISESAPGGYTF
TRBV20-1	TRBJ1-2	CSASEGDNYGYTF
TRBV20-1	TRBJ1-1	CSARGVGTNTEAFF
TRBV20-1	TRBJ2-1	CSARRGGTTYNEQFF
TRBV19	TRBJ1-1	CASTNNRGSAEAFF
TRBV6-5	TRBJ2-5	CASSYKRPETQYF
TRBV12-3/TRBV12-4	TRBJ1-4	CASSVGQAREKLFF
TRBV6-5	TRBJ1-1	CASTTLARGTGTEAFF
TRBV24-1	TRBJ2-5	CATSDIRGRETQYF
TRBV6-6	TRBJ1-5	CASSYGRGESPQHF
TRBV18	TRBJ2-3	CASSPQGMRDTQYF
TRBV20-1	TRBJ1-6	CSAIRNAYNSPLHF
TRBV28	TRBJ1-1	CASTLAHLNTEAFF
TRBV19	TRBJ2-3	CASSMTGDRTSTDTQYF
TRBV18	TRBJ1-1	CASSPQGGNTEAFF
TRBV7-9	TRBJ2-6	CASTISRGAIFGANVLTF
TRBV18	TRBJ2-7	CASSPDTYEQYF
TRBV19	TRBJ2-7	CASSPRSRSYEQYF
TRBV20-1	TRBJ2-5	CSGGESSWETQYF
TRBV19	TRBJ1-5	CASSMGSNQPQHF
TRBV27	TRBJ1-4	CASSDRGDEKLFF
TRBV24-1	TRBJ2-3	CATSDANSNMGWDTQYF